This T cell receptor beta chain derives from a study of cytomegalovirus exposure and HLA in healthy donors (dated by TCRdb to about 2017). The study in broad terms: According to a later analysis, the roughly 130 validation repertoires were produced on the same platform as the approximately 610 repertoires of the first cohort. In addition to the first cohort of 650 to 800 subjects, a separate validation cohort of approximately 130 different subjects was used. The study aimed to test whether cataloging public T cell receptors could reveal signatures of past pathogen exposure. High-throughput TCR immunosequencing, statistical association of individual TCRs with disease status, and machine learning were combined to predict cytomegalovirus infection status. The full study reports these points: The classifier was reported to diagnose cytomegalovirus status with high specificity and sensitivity in both the original and validation cohorts. Three of the identified cytomegalovirus-associated TCR beta chains were confirmed in vitro to be specific for cytomegalovirus antigens. The study gave a list of under 200 TCR beta chains associated with cytomegalovirus. In a later analysis, TCRs clustered in the first cohort were found to also tend to co-occur in the 130 or so validation repertoires, with approximately 95% of cluster scores above 0. According to the authors, the approach could potentially be generalized to other disease states and immunological phenotypes. A later analysis lacked HLA typing for the validation cohort, so it scored co-occurrence in that cohort across all 110 or so repertoires. Across donors, most TCR sequences were observed very rarely, whereas some public TCRs were present in many individuals.

Separate from the roughly 650-subject first cohort, the validation cohort of some 130 subjects was the group to which the donors belonged. Compared with germline, V lacks 4 bases and J lacks 2 bases; bases without a gene match: 3. The CDR3 sequence holds 14 residues, the cysteine and phenylalanine included. The only DNA kept is the CDR3, 42 bases in frame from the first base. CDR1 and CDR2, per the germline V gene, are SGHTA and FQGTGA. Comments on this clone: Its antigen is still unknown. Base qualities were left out, and no much larger clone turns up one base away. At the DNA level, this CDR3 is encoded by other sequences in the same sample as well.

Library construction relied on the immunoSEQ multiplex PCR assay. For the original study's pipeline: A statistical classification framework was built for diagnosing cytomegalovirus status from the catalog of TCR beta chain sequences. Not all clones reach the TCRdb copy of this immuneACCESS table, which keeps in-frame sequences only. Checked studies attribute under half of the gap to unresolved V genes and leave the rest unexplained. V, J and clone size derive from that table, while D and trimming were established from the DNA sequence. This sample comprises 35,000 to 50,000 clones, over 85% of them detected only once. Over 2% of the sample rests with the top ten.

What was sequenced was PBMCs. The receptor comes from a woman aged 18-30 years in good health and CMV-seronegative. Recombination connected TRBV7-3 to TRBJ1-1, with 8 middle bases fitting TRBD1. The CDR3 protein: CASSSQGENTEAFF. The nucleotide sequence reads as follows: TGTGCCAGCAGCTCACAGGGGGAAAACACTGAAGCTTTCTTT.